This T cell receptor (beta chain) was observed in a study of control samples from healthy donors and cancer patients. Assay: immunoSEQ multiplex PCR; the TCRdb copy retains only in-frame clones and omits some. The sample holds approximately 68,000 clones, 75% to 85% seen once. V gave up 6 bases and J gave up 0 bases, with 15 bases separating them. This CDR3 has 16 amino acids. Germline CDR1 is MNHEY and CDR2 is SVGEGT. Material: blood. The clonotype comes from a man in his sixties in good health. The V and J genes are TRBV6-2 or TRBV6-3 and TRBJ2-4; tentatively, D is TRBD1 (6 bases). This CDR3 reads CASSPRQVLAKNIQYF. The CDR3 DNA reads as TGTGCCAGCAGCCCCAGACAGGTATTAGCCAAAAACATTCAGTACTTC.